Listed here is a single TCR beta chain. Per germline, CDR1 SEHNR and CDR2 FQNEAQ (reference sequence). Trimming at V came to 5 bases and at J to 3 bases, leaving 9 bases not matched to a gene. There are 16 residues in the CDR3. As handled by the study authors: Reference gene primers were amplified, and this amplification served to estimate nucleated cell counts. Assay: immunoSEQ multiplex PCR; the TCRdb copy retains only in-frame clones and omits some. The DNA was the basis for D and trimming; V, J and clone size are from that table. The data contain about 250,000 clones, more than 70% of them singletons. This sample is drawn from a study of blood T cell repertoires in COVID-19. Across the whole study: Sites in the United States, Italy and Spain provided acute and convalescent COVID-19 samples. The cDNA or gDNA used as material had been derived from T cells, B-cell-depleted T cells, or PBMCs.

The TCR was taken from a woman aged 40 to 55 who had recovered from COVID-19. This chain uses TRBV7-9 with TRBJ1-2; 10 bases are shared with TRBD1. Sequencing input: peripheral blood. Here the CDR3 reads CASSPRQGALDYGYTF. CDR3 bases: TGTGCCAGCAGCCCTCGACAGGGGGCTTTGGACTATGGCTACACCTTC.